Listed below are T cell receptor beta chains from one sample, sequenced in a study of CD8+CD57+ T cells in acquired aplastic anemia. TCRdb passed the reads through MiXCR, listing each CDR3 protein once. The data contain 150,000 or so distinct CDR3 sequences, more than 40% of them singletons. Input material: sorted CD4+, CD8+, or CD8+CD57+ T cells (not recorded which) from PBMCs. The receptor source for this set is a human donor with aplastic anemia. The CDR3 runs from the conserved cysteine through the conserved F or W. D genes are given only for firm matches. Clone size is stated in some rows and not others, as once, few, many or a class when expanded.

clone_size | d_call | j_call | v_call | cdr3_nt | cdr3_aa
. | . | TRBJ2-1 | TRBV7-9 | TGTGCCAGCACCCTCATCAATGAGCAGCTCTTC | CASTLINEQLF
. | TRBD1 | TRBJ2-5 | TRBV7-2 | TGTGCCAGCAGCTTATTAAGGACAGGGTCCGAGACCCAGTACTTC | CASSLLRTGSETQYF
many | . | TRBJ2-7 | TRBV19 | TGTGCCAGTAGTATAGGCGGGGATTACTACGAGCAGTACTTC | CASSIGGDYYEQYF
. | . | TRBJ1-5 | TRBV15 | TGTGCCACCAGCAGAGGACAATCCGTTAGCAATCAGCCCCAGCATTTT | CATSRGQSVSNQPQHF
many | . | TRBJ2-1 | TRBV7-9 | TGTGCCAGCAGCCGCCAGGAGAGAGGAGAGCAGTTCTTC | CASSRQERGEQFF
. | . | TRBJ1-6 | TRBV10-3 | TGTGCCATCAGTGAGCAGGCAGCTTATAATTCACCCCTCCACTTT | CAISEQAAYNSPLHF
. | TRBD1 | TRBJ1-1 | TRBV30 | TGTGCCTGGAGTACCGGACAGGGGGCGCGGGGCGCTGAAGCTTTCTTT | CAWSTGQGARGAEAFF
. | TRBD1 | TRBJ2-7 | TRBV19 | TGTGCCAGTAGTCTCCAGGGGGCCCTCTACGAGCAGTACTTC | CASSLQGALYEQYF
many | . | TRBJ1-2 | TRBV9 | TGTGCCAGCAGCGTATCGGTGAATGACTATGGCTACACCTTC | CASSVSVNDYGYTF
. | . | TRBJ1-6 | TRBV10-3 | TGTGCCATCAGTGAGTCCCCGGGCAGGTCCGATTCACCCCTCCACTTT | CAISESPGRSDSPLHF
. | TRBD1 | TRBJ1-5 | TRBV10-3 | TGTGCCATCAGTGACCCAGGACAGGGGGCCGGGCAGCCCCAGCATTTT | CAISDPGQGAGQPQHF
many | . | TRBJ1-2 | TRBV11-3 | TGTGCCAGCAGCTTAGTTGTGGGGCGCGGGCACACCTTC | CASSLVVGRGHTF
. | . | TRBJ1-6 | TRBV7-2 | TGTGCCAGCAGCTTAGCGCCGAGAACCTATAATTCACCCCTCCACTTT | CASSLAPRTYNSPLHF
. | . | TRBJ2-5 | TRBV7-9 | TGTGCCAGCAGCTTAGGGCCGCGGGGCCTAAGGGAGACCCAGTACTTC | CASSLGPRGLRETQYF
. | . | TRBJ1-2 | TRBV10-3 | TGTGCCATCAGTGAGTCGACTTGGGGCTATGGCTACACCTTC | CAISESTWGYGYTF
. | . | TRBJ2-3 | TRBV15 | TGTGCCACCAGCCCCCGGACAGCGGACACAGATACGCAGTATTTT | CATSPRTADTDTQYF
. | . | TRBJ2-5 | TRBV5-1 | TGCGCCAGCAGCCTGGACCTACGGCCCCAAGAGACCCAGTACTTC | CASSLDLRPQETQYF
. | . | TRBJ1-5 | TRBV10-3 | TGTGCCACCAAAAATAGCAATCAGCCCCAGCATTTT | CATKNSNQPQHF
many | . | TRBJ2-7 | TRBV4-2 | TGTGCCAGCAGCCCAGAGGCTATATCTGCCGAGCAGTACTTC | CASSPEAISAEQYF
. | . | TRBJ1-5 | TRBV6-4 | TGTGCCAGCAGTGAGCAGCGCAATCAGCCCCAGCATTTT | CASSEQRNQPQHF
few | . | TRBJ1-2 | TRBV7-9 | TGTGCCAGCAGCGCACAGGCAAACTATGGCTACACCTTC | CASSAQANYGYTF
once | TRBD1 | TRBJ2-5 | TRBV7-8 | TGTACCAGCAGTCCCCGGGACAGGGGGCTGGAGACCCAGTACTTC | CTSSPRDRGLETQYF
. | . | TRBJ2-5 | TRBV29-1 | TGCAGCGTCAAGGTGGGGGACTCCGGGACCCAGTACTTC | CSVKVGDSGTQYF
. | TRBD1 | TRBJ2-7 | TRBV7-6 | TGTGCCAGCAGCGTTGCCGGGACAGGGGATGCCGAGCAGTACTTC | CASSVAGTGDAEQYF
. | . | TRBJ1-5 | TRBV24-1 | TGTGCCACCAGTGACAGGGATAGCAATCAGCCCCAGCATTTT | CATSDRDSNQPQHF
. | . | TRBJ2-7 | TRBV2 | TGTGCCAGCAGTGAACCCAACGGGGAGCAGTACTTC | CASSEPNGEQYF
. | TRBD1 | TRBJ1-1 | TRBV19 | TGTGCCAGTAGTTTTCGACAGGGCTACACTGAAGCTTTCTTT | CASSFRQGYTEAFF
. | . | TRBJ1-2 | TRBV10-3 | TGTGCCAGCCAGTTACGGGGGCGCGGCTATGGCTACACCTTC | CASQLRGRGYGYTF
. | . | TRBJ1-6 | TRBV7-3 | TGTGCCAGCAGCGAAGGACTGACAAATTCACCCCTCCACTTT | CASSEGLTNSPLHF
. | . | TRBJ1-1 | TRBV2 | TGTGCCAGCAGAGCGACGGGTGGGAGGACTGAAGCTTTCTTT | CASRATGGRTEAFF
many | . | TRBJ2-7 | TRBV27 | TGTGCCAGCAGGCCGGGTCAGTACTTC | CASRPGQYF
. | TRBD1 | TRBJ2-7 | TRBV14 | TGTGCCAGCAGCCAACTCGACAGGGCAGGAAACTACGAGCAGTACTTC | CASSQLDRAGNYEQYF
many | . | TRBJ2-3 | TRBV5-1 | TGCGCCAGCAGCTTGGGTTTGGGTGGGGCAAGGACAGATACGCAGTATTTT | CASSLGLGGARTDTQYF
. | . | TRBJ2-7 | TRBV10-3 | TGTGCCATCAAGGGACAGCGGGCTGTGGAGCAGTACTTC | CAIKGQRAVEQYF
. | . | TRBJ2-3 | TRBV6-1 | TGTGCCAGCAGTGAAGGTGCCGGGGGATTAGATACGCAGTATTTT | CASSEGAGGLDTQYF
many | . | TRBJ2-1 | TRBV7-6 | TGTGCCAGCAGCTTATCACTAGTTCATGAGCAGTTCTTC | CASSLSLVHEQFF
. | . | TRBJ1-1 | TRBV2 | TGTGCCAGCAGGTTTGGGCGCACTGAAGCTTTCTTT | CASRFGRTEAFF
. | TRBD1 | TRBJ2-7 | TRBV11-1 | TGTGCCAGCAGCTCAGACAGGGCCCCCCCCTACGAACAGTACTTC | CASSSDRAPPYEQYF
once | . | TRBJ2-3 | TRBV29-1 | TGCAGCGTCCTCTTACAGATGGCCACAGATACGCAGTATTTT | CSVLLQMATDTQYF
. | TRBD1 | TRBJ2-7 | TRBV29-1 | TGCAGCGTTGAAGAAGGGGACAGGCTCTACGAGCAGTACTTC | CSVEEGDRLYEQYF
. | . | TRBJ1-6 | TRBV7-2 | TGTGTCAGCAGCTTAGTTGGGGGCCGTTCACCCCTCCACTTT | CVSSLVGGRSPLHF
. | TRBD2 | TRBJ2-7 | TRBV9 | TGTGCCAGCAGCGTAGGACTAGCGGGGACCTACGAGCAGTACTTC | CASSVGLAGTYEQYF
. | . | TRBJ2-2 | TRBV3-1 | TGTGCCAGCAGCCCCAGCCCGAAAGAGCTGTTTTTT | CASSPSPKELFF
. | . | TRBJ1-1 | TRBV30 | TGTGCCTGGAGCCACTGGGGGGCTGGGCTTGCTGAAGCTTTCTTT | CAWSHWGAGLAEAFF
. | . | TRBJ1-1 | TRBV10-3 | TGTGCCATCAGTGAGTCCCCCGGGAACACTGAAGCTTTCTTT | CAISESPGNTEAFF
. | . | TRBJ2-7 | TRBV15 | TGTGCCACCAGCAGAGGTGGCATGGGGCGAAGGACTTCTTCGGACGAGCAGTACTTC | CATSRGGMGRRTSSDEQYF
few | TRBD2 | TRBJ2-5 | TRBV7-8 | TGTGCCAGCAGCTCTGGACTAGCGGGGCGAGCGGGTGAGACCCAGTACTTC | CASSSGLAGRAGETQYF
many | . | TRBJ2-7 | TRBV19 | TGTGCCAGTAGTATAAGGGGATCAGGACGCTACGAGCAGTACTTC | CASSIRGSGRYEQYF
. | . | TRBJ2-2 | TRBV10-3 | TGTGCCATCAGTGAGTCTGGTTCGGCCGGGGAGCTGTTTTTT | CAISESGSAGELFF
many | . | TRBJ2-7 | TRBV7-9 | TGTGCCAGCACCCTTATCGGGAGCACCTACGAGCAGTACTTC | CASTLIGSTYEQYF
many | . | TRBJ1-2 | TRBV2 | TGTGCCAGCAGTGAAAGCCCCAGGGTTCCCCTCTATGGCTACACCTTC | CASSESPRVPLYGYTF
. | . | TRBJ1-4 | TRBV7-9 | TGTGCCAGCAGAACAGGGGAAAAACTGTTTTTT | CASRTGEKLFF
few | . | TRBJ1-6 | TRBV19 | TGTGCCAGTCGGACCAACTATAATTCACCCCTCCACTTT | CASRTNYNSPLHF
once | TRBD1 | TRBJ1-3 | TRBV15 | TGTGCCACCAGCGACAGGGGGAACACCATATATTTT | CATSDRGNTIYF